The 3 T cell receptor beta chains below were found in one sample sequenced in a study of graft-versus-host responses after intestinal transplantation. Clones were sequenced by immunoSEQ multiplex PCR, and TCRdb holds only the in-frame ones, with some missing. The data contain some 41,000 clones, roughly nine tenths of them singletons. Sequencing was performed on PBMCs, taken about nine months after transplant. These TCRs come from a human patient who received an intestinal transplant, so some T cells may come from the graft donor.

The rearrangement uses TRBV4-1 and TRBJ1-3; D remains ambiguous. CDR3 length equals 13 residues. Germline V gene lookup returns CDR1 MGHRA and CDR2 YSYEKL. The ends were cut back, 0 bases at V and 7 bases at J, with 7 bases in the middle. CDR3 residues: CASSQDNGNTIYF. In nucleotides, the CDR3 is TGCGCCAGCAGCCAAGATAACGGGAACACCATATATTTT.

V is TRBV12-2 and J is TRBJ1-2. TRBV12-2 is described as a pseudogene. The CDR3 loop spans 17 amino acids. The CDR3 is CASRSRTESFSTRGYTF. In DNA form, the CDR3 reads TGTGCAAGTCGCTCCAGAACTGAGAGCTTTTCAACGCGAGGCTACACCTTC.

This clone was detected only once. CDR3 protein: CASSLAGGIDTQYF. The CDR3 region has the DNA TGTGCCAGCAGCTTGGCGGGGGGGATAGATACGCAGTATTTT. The genes are TRBV7-8 and TRBJ2-3; 9 bases are shared with TRBD2. Germline V gives CDR1 SGHVS, CDR2 FQNEAQ. CDR3 length: 14 residues. J lost 5 bases, V lost 3 bases, and 3 bases had no gene match.